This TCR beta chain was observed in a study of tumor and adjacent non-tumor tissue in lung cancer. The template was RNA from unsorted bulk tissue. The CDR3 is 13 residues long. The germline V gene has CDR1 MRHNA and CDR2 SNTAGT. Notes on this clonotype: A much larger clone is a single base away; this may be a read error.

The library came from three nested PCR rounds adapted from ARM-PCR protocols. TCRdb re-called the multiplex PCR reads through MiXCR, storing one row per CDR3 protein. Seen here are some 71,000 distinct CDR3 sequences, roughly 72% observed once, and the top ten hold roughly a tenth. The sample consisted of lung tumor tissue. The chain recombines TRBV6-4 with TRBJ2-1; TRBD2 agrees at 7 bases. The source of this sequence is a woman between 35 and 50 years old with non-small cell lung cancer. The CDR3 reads CANSAGTNNEQFF. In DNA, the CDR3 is TGTGCCAACAGTGCCGGGACTAACAATGAGCAGTTCTTC.